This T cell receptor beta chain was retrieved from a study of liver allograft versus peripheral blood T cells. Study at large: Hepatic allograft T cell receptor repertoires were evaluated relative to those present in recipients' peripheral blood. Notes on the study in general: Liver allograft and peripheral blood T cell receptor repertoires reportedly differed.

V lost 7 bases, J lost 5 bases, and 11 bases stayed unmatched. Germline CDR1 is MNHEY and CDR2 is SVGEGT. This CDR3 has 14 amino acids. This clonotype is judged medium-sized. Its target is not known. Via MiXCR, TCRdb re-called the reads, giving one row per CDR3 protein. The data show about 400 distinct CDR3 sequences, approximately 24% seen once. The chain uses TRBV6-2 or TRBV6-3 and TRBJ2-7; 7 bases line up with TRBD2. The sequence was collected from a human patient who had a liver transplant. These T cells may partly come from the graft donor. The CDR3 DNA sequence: TGTGCCAGCACCTACCCAGCGGGGAGTCACGAGCAGTACTTC. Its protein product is CASTYPAGSHEQYF.